Below are 22 T cell receptor beta chains sequenced from a single sample in a study of blood T cell repertoires in COVID-19. Sequencing used immunoSEQ multiplex PCR; TCRdb keeps in-frame clones, though not all of them. The sample shows 95,000 or so clones, around 87% of them seen only once. Sequencing was done on a sample of peripheral blood. The receptors here all came from a human donor in a cohort sampled during active COVID-19.

The rearrangement links TRBV4-2 to TRBJ2-3; the match to TRBD2 covers 9 bases. There are 17 residues in the CDR3. Germline V gene sequence: CDR1 LGHNA, CDR2 YNFKEQ. J lost 1 base, V lost 0 bases, and 5 bases had no gene match. The CDR3 reads CASSQDGASGGTDTQYF. CDR3 in DNA: TGTGCCAGCAGCCAAGATGGGGCTAGCGGGGGCACAGATACGCAGTATTTT.

This chain uses TRBV9 with TRBJ1-3; 7 nucleotides line up with TRBD1. V lost 3 bases to trimming and J lost 5 bases; unmatched junction nucleotides: 11. The CDR3 is 16 residues long. Germline lookup yields CDR1 SGDLS and CDR2 YYNGEE. CDR3 in amino acids: CASSAARQGGRNTIYF. DNA for the CDR3: TGTGCCAGCAGCGCGGCTAGACAGGGAGGAAGAAACACCATATATTTT.

This CDR3 reads CATSVAGGSEQFF. The CDR3 DNA sequence: TGTGCCACCAGTGTTGCGGGGGGTAGTGAGCAGTTCTTC. The V and J genes are TRBV24-1 and TRBJ2-1; 8 bases agree with TRBD2. From germline, CDR1 is KGHDR and CDR2 SFDVKD. The CDR3 spans 13 residues. The junction had 5 bases not matched to a gene; V was cut back by 5 bases and J by 9 bases.

This chain connects TRBV7-2 to TRBJ1-3; D is unclear. Trimming shortened V by 2 bases and J by 5 bases, and 4 bases separated the two germline ends. This CDR3 is 12 amino acids long. The germline gives CDR1 SGHTA, CDR2 FQGNSA. Here the CDR3 reads CASSLIRNTIYF. CDR3 bases: TGTGCCAGCAGCTTAATCAGAAACACCATATATTTT. Using reference TRBV7-2 and TRBJ1-3 for the parts outside the CDR3, the full variable domain is GAGVSQSPSNKVTEKGKDVELRCDPISGHTALYWYRQSLGQGLEFLIYFQGNSAPDKSGLPSDRFSAERTGGSVSTLTIQRTQQEDSAVYLCASSLIRNTIYFGEGSWLTVV.

This clone appeared many times. The chain carries TRBV6-6 and TRBJ1-6, with D unresolved. Looked up from germline, CDR1 is MNHNY and CDR2 is SVGAGI (reference sequence). Trimming pared 7 bases from V and 6 bases from J, leaving 10 bases between. The CDR3 length is 13 residues. The CDR3, as DNA: TGTGCCAGCACCCACCTCGGTAATTCACCCCTCCACTTT. This codes for CASTHLGNSPLHF.

This sequence joins TRBV2 and TRBJ2-7, with 7 bases aligning to TRBD1. The ends lost 10 bases at V and 6 bases at J; junction bases unmatched: 15. The CDR3 runs 14 residues. CDR1 and CDR2 (germline): SNHLY, FYNNEI. CDR3 loop: CAIRSGQAISEQYF. In DNA, the CDR3 is TGTGCCATCCGATCAGGACAGGCAATTTCCGAGCAGTACTTC.

CDR3 nucleotide sequence: TGTGCCAGTAGTATACTTGGACTTCTCACAGATACGCAGTATTTT. Its translation is CASSILGLLTDTQYF. The chain uses TRBV19 and TRBJ2-3; a possible D gene is TRBD2 (5 bases). V shed 2 bases and J shed 2 bases, with 11 bases lying between them. CDR1 and CDR2 (germline): LNHDA, SQIVND (reference sequence). This CDR3 region has 15 residues.

The rearrangement links TRBV28 to TRBJ1-1; 10 bases map to TRBD1. V gave up 5 bases and J gave up 1 base; unmatched junction bases: 1. CDR1 and CDR2 (germline): MDHEN, SYDVKM. CDR3 size: 14 residues. The CDR3: CASSRTGGNTEAFF. The CDR3 bases are TGTGCCAGCAGTCGGACAGGGGGGAACACTGAAGCTTTCTTT.

The chain carries TRBV7-8 and TRBJ1-5; 10 nucleotides agree with TRBD1. This CDR3 is 15 amino acids long. J gave up 2 bases and V 5 bases, and 3 bases lay outside the gene matches. The V gene's germline CDR1 is SGHVS and CDR2 FQNEAQ. The CDR3 DNA is TGTGCCAGCAGCCCTGGGACAGGGGGCAATCAGCCCCAGCATTTT. It is translated as CASSPGTGGNQPQHF.

This rearrangement joins TRBV7-6 to TRBJ2-5; 13 nucleotides agree with TRBD2. This CDR3 has 17 residues. Per germline, CDR1 SGHVS and CDR2 FNYEAQ. J lost 1 base, V lost 5 bases, and 7 bases had no gene match. The chain's CDR3 is CASSLRTSGGIQETQYF. CDR3 nucleotides: TGTGCCAGCAGCCTCCGGACTAGCGGGGGAATCCAAGAGACCCAGTACTTC.

The chain recombines TRBV28 with TRBJ1-1; no clear D gene. CDR1 MDHEN and CDR2 SYDVKM come from the germline V gene. Trimming stripped 1 base from V and 6 bases from J, with 21 bases between. CDR3 length equals 17 residues. DNA for the CDR3: TGTGCCAGCAGTTTATTTGGCAGGCTGCCCCACTCCGCTGAAGCTTTCTTT. Translated: CASSLFGRLPHSAEAFF.

The chain carries TRBV27 and TRBJ1-2; D possibly corresponds to TRBD1 (6 bases). The germline V gene has CDR1 MNHEY and CDR2 SMNVEV (reference sequence). Trimming removed 7 bases at V and 8 bases at J, with 11 bases between. The length of the CDR3 is 11 residues. CDR3 protein: CASKHTGGYTF. The DNA for the CDR3 is TGTGCCAGCAAGCACACAGGGGGCTACACCTTC.

The rearrangement uses TRBV19 and TRBJ2-2; 7 bases align to TRBD2. CDR1 and CDR2 from the germline V gene are LNHDA and SQIVND (reference sequence). This CDR3 has 15 amino acids. Unmatched junction bases numbered 5, after V lost 6 bases and J lost 1 base. The CDR3 reads CASRPGLMNTGELFF. CDR3 sequence (DNA): TGTGCCAGTAGGCCGGGACTAATGAACACCGGGGAGCTGTTTTTT.

The CDR3 protein is CASSFSGTVSSPLHF. The CDR3 nucleotides are TGTGCCAGCAGCTTCTCCGGGACAGTTAGTTCACCCCTCCACTTT. The chain employs TRBV5-6 and TRBJ1-6, with 7 positions matching TRBD1. The CDR3 contains 15 residues. CDR1 and CDR2 (germline): SGHDT, YYEEEE. V lost 2 bases and J lost 9; bases outside the gene matches: 8.

The chain employs TRBV21-1 and TRBJ2-1; no DNA check was done on the table's D call, TRBD2. TRBV21-1 is reported as a pseudogene. The CDR3 contains 20 residues. In DNA, the CDR3 is TGTGCCAGCAGCAATGTACATCCGGGACTAGCGGGGGGTCATTACAATGAGCAGTTCTTC. Translating it yields CASSNVHPGLAGGHYNEQFF.

This chain links TRBV4-2 with TRBJ2-7, with TRBD1 matching over 7 bases. Germline CDR1 reads LGHNA; CDR2 reads YNFKEQ. The CDR3 extends over 13 amino acids. Trimming removed 1 base from V and 3 bases from J; junction bases left unmatched: 0. CDR3 sequence reads: CASSQGDSYEQYF. In DNA form, the CDR3 reads TGTGCCAGCAGCCAAGGGGACAGCTACGAGCAGTACTTC.

V gene TRBV20-1 combines with J gene TRBJ1-2, with 7 bases aligning to TRBD1. Trimming cost V 3 bases and J 4 bases; bases outside gene matches: 5. CDR1 DFQATT and CDR2 SNEGSKA come from the germline V gene (reference sequence). This CDR3 has 13 amino acids. CDR3 sequence (DNA): TGCAGTGCTAGTTCCGGGACAGCCTATGGCTACACCTTC. Its translation: CSASSGTAYGYTF.

This clone appeared a few times. The rearrangement uses TRBV19 and TRBJ1-6; 7 bases agree with TRBD1. The CDR3 loop spans 14 amino acids. Per the germline V gene, CDR1 is LNHDA and CDR2 is SQIVND (reference sequence). V lost 6 bases to trimming and J lost 7 bases; unmatched junction nucleotides: 6. CDR3 protein: CASRVDRRNSPLHF. The CDR3 region has the DNA TGTGCCAGTAGGGTGGACAGGAGGAATTCACCCCTCCACTTT. The full variable domain, in which reference TRBV19 and TRBJ1-6 provide the parts outside the CDR3, is DGGITQSPKYLFRKEGQNVTLSCEQNLNHDAMYWYRQDPGQGLRLIYYSQIVNDFQKGDIAEGYSVSREKKESFPLTVTSAQKNPTAFYLCASRVDRRNSPLHFGNGTRLTVT.

The chain combines TRBV7-9 with TRBJ2-3, with TRBD2 matching 7 bases. The germline V gene has CDR1 SEHNR and CDR2 FQNEAQ (reference sequence). This CDR3 region has 13 residues. Trimming cost V 1 base and J 11 bases; bases outside gene matches: 6. The CDR3 DNA sequence: TGTGCCAGCAGCTTAGGAGGGGAGGGAGGGCAGTATTTT. Translating it yields CASSLGGEGGQYF.

The chain uses TRBV3-1 (or the pseudogene TRBV3-2) and TRBJ2-7, with D perhaps TRBD2 (7 bases). V lost 2 bases, J lost 7 bases, and 9 bases lay in between. The CDR3 has 12 amino acids. Germline lookup yields CDR1 LGHDT and CDR2 YNNKEL (reference sequence). The CDR3 region is CASSQRGGEQYF. The CDR3 DNA follows: TGTGCCAGCAGCCAAAGGGGGGGTGAGCAGTACTTC.

V is TRBV6-5 and J is TRBJ2-1; the D gene is possibly TRBD2 (6 bases). CDR3 length equals 14 residues. CDR1 and CDR2 from the germline V gene are MNHEY and SVGAGI. V was clipped by 6 bases and J by 4 bases, with 13 bases between them. CDR3 bases: TGTGCCAGCAGAAAGCGGGCCAATTACAATGAGCAGTTCTTC. It encodes CASRKRANYNEQFF.

V usage is TRBV2 and J usage is TRBJ1-5, with TRBD1 matching over 8 bases. With 5 bases clipped from V and 4 bases from J, the junction kept 4 bases outside the gene matches. The CDR3 consists of 14 residues. The V gene's germline CDR1 is SNHLY and CDR2 FYNNEI. CDR3 sequence (DNA): TGTGCCAGCAGTAGTGGACAGGGAAATCAGCCCCAGCATTTT. Protein sequence: CASSSGQGNQPQHF.